This T cell receptor (beta chain) derives from a study of CD8 T cells in Susac syndrome. Random hexamers were used to reverse transcribe 0.5 to 1 ug of RNA. Via MiXCR, TCRdb re-called the immunoSEQ multiplex PCR reads, giving one row per CDR3 protein. The table has 200,000 to 300,000 distinct CDR3 sequences, about 96% seen once. The material sequenced was CD4+ T cells from PBMCs. The source of this sequence is a human donor with Susac syndrome.

The CDR3 DNA is TGCAGTGCTAGAGATGTACTAGCGGAGCAGTTCTTC. Protein sequence: CSARDVLAEQFF. This rearrangement joins TRBV20-1 to TRBJ2-1, with 7 bases aligning to TRBD2. From germline, CDR1 is DFQATT and CDR2 SNEGSKA (reference sequence). Trimming removed 0 bases from V and 10 bases from J; junction bases left unmatched: 3. The CDR3 is made up of 12 amino acids.